A selection of T cell receptor beta chains follows, all from one sample in a study of CD8 T cells in Susac syndrome. Each CDR3 protein gets one entry after TCRdb re-called the immunoSEQ multiplex PCR reads with MiXCR. The sample holds around 200,000 distinct CDR3 sequences; 95% are singletons and the top ten take approximately 0.1%. Sequences were obtained from CD4+ T cells from PBMCs. The receptors come from a human donor in good health. Both conserved end residues are part of each CDR3. For some rows the clone size is stated as once, few or many, or as a class when expanded; others skip it.

v_gene	j_gene	abundance	CDR3aa
TRBV20-1	TRBJ2-3	NA	CSSPGTDTQYF
TRBV24-1	TRBJ2-1	NA	CATRGGGSEQFF
TRBV24-1	TRBJ2-1	once	CATSDDGLGNNEQFF
TRBV29-1	TRBJ2-3	NA	CSVSREGTDTQYF
TRBV30	TRBJ1-5	NA	CAWSVRGIGNQPQHF
TRBV29-1	TRBJ1-2	NA	CSGATGRPAGYTF
TRBV24-1	TRBJ2-3	once	CATSAGTAVLSQYF
TRBV4-3	TRBJ2-2	NA	CASSQDIPPGELFF
TRBV24-1	TRBJ1-1	NA	CATSEKTGYLVGTEAFF
TRBV29-1	TRBJ2-5	NA	CSVVGGGGETQYF
TRBV7-9	TRBJ2-6	NA	CASSLGTGANVLTF
TRBV12-3/TRBV12-4	TRBJ2-3	NA	CASSLTSASDTQYF
TRBV20-1	TRBJ2-3	NA	CSARDTGLAGVGDTQYF
TRBV9	TRBJ2-5	few	CASSTGPQETQYF
TRBV20-1	TRBJ2-3	NA	CSARVGADTQYF
TRBV12-3/TRBV12-4	TRBJ2-1	NA	CASRPTRPDEQFF
TRBV6-2/TRBV6-3	TRBJ2-1	once	CASSSFGSYNEQFF
TRBV1	TRBJ2-5	NA	CTSSHGFEREGLAETQYF
TRBV19	TRBJ1-1	once	CASSRGLSTEAFF
TRBV2	TRBJ2-5	NA	CASSASGGYQETQYF
TRBV29-1	TRBJ1-1	NA	CSVEEGGLNTEAFF
TRBV4-1	TRBJ1-5	NA	CASSQRSQGQPQHF
TRBV20-1	TRBJ2-3	NA	CSARVRAVADTQYF
TRBV4-1	TRBJ2-6	NA	CASSQGEAGGYSGANVLTF
TRBV20-1	TRBJ1-5	NA	CSARGGAPTHQPQHF
TRBV30	TRBJ1-2	NA	CAWTSTGGSVGYTF
TRBV20-1	TRBJ2-1	NA	CSAPDLGYNEQFF
TRBV20-1	TRBJ2-7	NA	CSASLDYEQYF